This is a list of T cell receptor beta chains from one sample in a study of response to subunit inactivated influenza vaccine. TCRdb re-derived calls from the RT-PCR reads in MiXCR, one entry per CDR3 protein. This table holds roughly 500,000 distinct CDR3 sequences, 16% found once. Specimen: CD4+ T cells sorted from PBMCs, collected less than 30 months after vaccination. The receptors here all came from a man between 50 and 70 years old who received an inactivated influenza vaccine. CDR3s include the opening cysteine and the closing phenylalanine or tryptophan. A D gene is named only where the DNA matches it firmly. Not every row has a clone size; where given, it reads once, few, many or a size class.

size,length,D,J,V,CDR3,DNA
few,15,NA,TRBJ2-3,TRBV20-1,CSARTGGEVSDTQYF,TGCAGTGCTAGAACTGGAGGGGAGGTTTCGGATACGCAGTATTTT
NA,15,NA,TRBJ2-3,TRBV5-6,CASSLRQLRTDTQYF,TGTGCCAGCAGCCTCCGACAGCTTAGGACAGATACGCAGTATTTT
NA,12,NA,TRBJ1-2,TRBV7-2,CASSRSDYGYTF,TGTGCCAGCAGCCGTTCGGACTATGGCTACACCTTC
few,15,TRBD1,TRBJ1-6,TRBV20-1,CSARVTRQGVSPLHF,TGCAGTGCTAGAGTAACCAGACAGGGCGTGTCACCCCTCCACTTT
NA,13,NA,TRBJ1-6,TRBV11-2,CASSQGPGSPLHF,TGTGCCAGCAGTCAGGGTCCGGGCTCACCCCTCCACTTT
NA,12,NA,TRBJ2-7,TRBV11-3,CASSASGNEQYF,TGTGCCAGCAGCGCAAGTGGGAACGAGCAGTACTTC
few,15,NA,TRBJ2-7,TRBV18,CASSPGQTISYEQYF,TGTGCCAGCTCGCCTGGACAGACGATCTCCTACGAGCAGTACTTC
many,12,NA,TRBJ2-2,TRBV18,CASTVNTGELFF,TGTGCCAGCACAGTTAACACCGGGGAGCTGTTTTTT
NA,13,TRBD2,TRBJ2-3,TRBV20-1,CSASSGITDTQYF,TGCAGTGCTTCTAGCGGGATCACAGATACGCAGTATTTT
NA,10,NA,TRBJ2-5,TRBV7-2,CASGYGTQYF,TGTGCCAGCGGCTACGGGACCCAGTACTTC
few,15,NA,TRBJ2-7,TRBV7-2,CASSLVSLPNYEQYF,TGTGCCAGCAGCTTAGTTTCCCTTCCCAACTACGAGCAGTACTTC
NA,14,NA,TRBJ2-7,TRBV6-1,CASSRQESSYEQYF,TGTGCCAGCAGCAGACAGGAGAGCTCCTACGAGCAGTACTTC
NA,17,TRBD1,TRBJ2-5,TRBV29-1,CSVGRTGGEVEKETQYF,TGCAGCGTCGGAAGAACAGGGGGCGAGGTTGAAAAAGAGACCCAGTACTTC
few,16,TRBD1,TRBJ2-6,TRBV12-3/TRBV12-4,CASSPGQGTGANVLTF,TGTGCCAGCAGTCCCGGACAGGGGACCGGGGCCAACGTCCTGACTTTC
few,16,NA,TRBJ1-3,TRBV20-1,CSARDDRYSSGNTIYF,TGCAGTGCTAGAGACGACAGATACAGCTCTGGAAACACCATATATTTT
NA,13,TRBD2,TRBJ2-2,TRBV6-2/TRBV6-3,CASSGGLAGELFF,TGTGCCAGCAGTGGGGGACTAGCCGGGGAGCTGTTTTTT
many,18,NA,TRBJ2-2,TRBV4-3,CASSQVPNAVKNTGELFF,TGCGCCAGCAGCCAAGTGCCGAACGCGGTTAAGAACACCGGGGAGCTGTTTTTT
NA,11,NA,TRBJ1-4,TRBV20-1,CSTTLGEKLFF,TGCAGTACCACCCTCGGTGAAAAACTGTTTTTT
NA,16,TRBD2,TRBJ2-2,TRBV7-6,CASSSISGVPPGELFF,TGTGCCAGCAGCTCCATTAGCGGGGTCCCCCCGGGGGAGCTGTTTTTT
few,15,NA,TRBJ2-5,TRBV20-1,CSASRADSSQETQYF,TGCAGTGCTAGTCGGGCGGACTCCTCTCAAGAGACCCAGTACTTC
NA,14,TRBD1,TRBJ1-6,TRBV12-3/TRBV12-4,CASSSTADRGLPHF,TGTGCCAGCAGTTCTACCGCGGACAGGGGCCTTCCCCACTTT
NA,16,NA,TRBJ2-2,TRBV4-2,CASSQEVAANTGELFF,TGTGCCAGCAGCCAAGAGGTTGCGGCGAACACCGGGGAGCTGTTTTTT
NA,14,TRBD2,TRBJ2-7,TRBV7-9,CASSFSGGRYEQYF,TGTGCCAGCAGCTTTAGCGGGGGGCGCTACGAGCAGTACTTC
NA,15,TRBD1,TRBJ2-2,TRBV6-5,CASSYSTRGPGELFF,TGTGCCAGCAGTTACTCGACCAGGGGGCCCGGGGAGCTGTTTTTT
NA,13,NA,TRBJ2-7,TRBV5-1,CASSLGPAAEQYF,TGCGCCAGCAGCTTGGGTCCAGCCGCCGAGCAGTACTTC
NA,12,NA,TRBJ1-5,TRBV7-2,CASSVYNQPQHF,TGTGCCAGCAGCGTTTACAATCAGCCCCAGCATTTT
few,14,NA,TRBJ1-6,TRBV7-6,CASSLALSNSPLHF,TGTGCCAGCAGCTTAGCTCTCAGCAATTCACCCCTCCACTTT
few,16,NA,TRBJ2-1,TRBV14,CASSQGRDISYNEQFF,TGTGCCAGCAGCCAAGGGCGGGACATCTCCTACAATGAGCAGTTCTTC
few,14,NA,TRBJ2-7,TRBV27,CASSYHQSSYEQYF,TGTGCCAGCAGTTATCATCAGAGCTCCTACGAGCAGTACTTC
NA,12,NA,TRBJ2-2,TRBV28,CASKPYTGELFF,TGTGCCAGCAAGCCCTACACCGGGGAGCTGTTTTTT
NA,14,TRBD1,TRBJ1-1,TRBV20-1,CSAREGQLTSGAFF,TGCAGTGCTAGAGAGGGACAGCTAACGTCGGGAGCTTTCTTT
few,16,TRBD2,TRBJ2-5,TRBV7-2,CASSPRGGGVPGTQYF,TGTGCCAGCAGCCCCCGGGGGGGCGGGGTCCCCGGGACCCAGTACTTC
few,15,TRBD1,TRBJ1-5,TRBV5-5,CASSLPGGNNQPQHF,TGTGCCAGCAGCCTTCCAGGGGGCAACAATCAGCCCCAGCATTTT
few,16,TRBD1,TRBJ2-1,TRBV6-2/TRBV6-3,CASNQQGKKVYNEQFF,TGTGCCAGCAACCAACAGGGGAAGAAAGTGTACAATGAGCAGTTCTTC
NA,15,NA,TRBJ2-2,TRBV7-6,CASSLVRGNTGELFF,TGTGCCAGCAGCTTAGTCAGGGGAAACACCGGGGAGCTGTTTTTT
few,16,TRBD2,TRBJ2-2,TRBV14,CASSQILLAGTGELFF,TGTGCCAGCAGCCAAATTCTACTAGCGGGCACCGGGGAGCTGTTTTTT
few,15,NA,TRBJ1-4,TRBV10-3,CAISPERQDSEKLFF,TGTGCCATCAGTCCGGAGCGTCAGGATTCTGAAAAACTGTTTTTT
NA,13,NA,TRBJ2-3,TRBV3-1,CASSLRHGDTQYF,TGTGCCAGCAGCCTTAGACACGGCGATACGCAGTATTTT
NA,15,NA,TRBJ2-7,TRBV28,CASSFPTGASYEQYF,TGTGCCAGCAGTTTCCCCACCGGAGCATCCTACGAGCAGTACTTC
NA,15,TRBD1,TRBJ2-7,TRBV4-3,CASSPGQGRSYEQYF,TGCGCCAGCAGCCCGGGACAGGGGAGGTCCTACGAGCAGTACTTC
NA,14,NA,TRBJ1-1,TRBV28,CASKTGSPRTEAFF,TGTGCCAGCAAAACAGGGTCCCCCCGAACTGAAGCTTTCTTT